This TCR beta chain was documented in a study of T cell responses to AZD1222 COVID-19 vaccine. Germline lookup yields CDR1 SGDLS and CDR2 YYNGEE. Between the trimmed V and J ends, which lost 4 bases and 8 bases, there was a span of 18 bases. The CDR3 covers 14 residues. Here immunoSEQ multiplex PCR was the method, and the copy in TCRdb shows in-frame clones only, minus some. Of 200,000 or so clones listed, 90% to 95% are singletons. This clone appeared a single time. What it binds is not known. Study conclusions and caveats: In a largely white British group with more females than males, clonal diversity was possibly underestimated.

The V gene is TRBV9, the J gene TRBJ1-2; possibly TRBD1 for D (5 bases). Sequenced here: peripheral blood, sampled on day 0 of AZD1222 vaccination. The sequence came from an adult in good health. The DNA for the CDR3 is TGTGCCAGCAGCTCCAACAGGATTGAGGGGGGCTACACCTTC. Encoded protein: CASSSNRIEGGYTF.